This entry features one T cell receptor (beta chain) sequence. Its specific antigen is unknown. Base qualities are not recorded, but no much larger clone differs from it by a single base. This sample was taken from a study of blood T cell repertoires in COVID-19 (dated by TCRdb to between 2020 and 2021). Concerning the study at large: Collaborator samples came from the United States, Italy and Spain and covered acute and convalescent phases of COVID-19. The material from the prospective study consisted of cDNA or gDNA derived from T cells, B-cell-depleted T cells, or PBMCs. Subjects who had been exposed to COVID-19, were actively infected with it, or had recovered from it provided the deeply sampled blood TCRbeta repertoires that made up the dataset. The repertoires were released in a freely available public database intended as a resource for research on the immune response to SARS-CoV-2. Samples were obtained from the ongoing ImmuneRACE study (first 160 participants) and from 950 to 1,500 subjects provided by 6 global collaborators. Sample metadata almost always included a de-identified subject ID, COVID-19 status, age in years and sex. Where available, HLA class I and class II types were taken from metadata supplied by the sample provider and were not determined by assay-based typing.

Enrolling through a virtual design, the prospective study's participants ranged in age from roughly 18 to 89 years and lived across roughly 23 United States geographic areas. In the prospective study, cohorts were assigned on the basis of participant-reported clinical history obtained from a screening survey and a study questionnaire. Mobile phlebotomists in the prospective study collected whole blood, serum and a nasopharyngeal or oropharyngeal swab from every participant. Prospective study participants could optionally give additional blood draws and questionnaires over a roughly two-month period. Prospective study blood samples were shipped either frozen or at room temperature before DNA extraction. The immunoSEQ Assay, a bias-controlled multiplex PCR, was used to amplify TCRbeta CDR3 regions from genomic DNA. In the authors' own workflow: Nucleated cell counts per sample were estimated from amplification of reference gene primers within the assay. To quantify the absolute abundance of each unique TCRbeta CDR3 rearrangement, sequence reads were collapsed and filtered. For each sample, productive Simpson clonality was calculated as the square root of Simpson's diversity index across productive rearrangements. The table comes from immuneACCESS by way of TCRdb, which keeps in-frame sequences with V and J called. Part of the clones is missing from these tables; in studies checked, under half for an unresolved V gene and the rest for unknown reasons. V and J calls and clone size are given by that table; D and trimming were obtained from the DNA. The sample table contains about 210,000 clones; only one count was recorded for about 86% of them. The ten largest clonotypes hold approximately 9% of the sample.

Study-wide findings and limitations: The amount of clinical and demographic metadata varied by source and participant and was provided uncurated.

Trimming takes 5 bases from V and 5 bases from J, and the germline ends sit 12 bases apart. The CDR3 runs 13 residues from the cysteine to the phenylalanine. The entry retains the CDR3 DNA only, 39 bases that are in frame from base 1. The germline V gene encodes CDR1 LNHDA and CDR2 SQIVND (reference sequence). This sequence was found in a woman in her 50s with acute COVID-19. The source material was PBMCs or T cells enriched from blood (not recorded which). Here the chain combines TRBV19 and TRBJ1-1; the D gene is possibly TRBD1, with 5 bases matching. The CDR3: CASSYLQGTEAFF. In nucleotide form, the sequence is TGTGCCAGTAGTTATTTGCAGGGTACTGAAGCTTTCTTT.